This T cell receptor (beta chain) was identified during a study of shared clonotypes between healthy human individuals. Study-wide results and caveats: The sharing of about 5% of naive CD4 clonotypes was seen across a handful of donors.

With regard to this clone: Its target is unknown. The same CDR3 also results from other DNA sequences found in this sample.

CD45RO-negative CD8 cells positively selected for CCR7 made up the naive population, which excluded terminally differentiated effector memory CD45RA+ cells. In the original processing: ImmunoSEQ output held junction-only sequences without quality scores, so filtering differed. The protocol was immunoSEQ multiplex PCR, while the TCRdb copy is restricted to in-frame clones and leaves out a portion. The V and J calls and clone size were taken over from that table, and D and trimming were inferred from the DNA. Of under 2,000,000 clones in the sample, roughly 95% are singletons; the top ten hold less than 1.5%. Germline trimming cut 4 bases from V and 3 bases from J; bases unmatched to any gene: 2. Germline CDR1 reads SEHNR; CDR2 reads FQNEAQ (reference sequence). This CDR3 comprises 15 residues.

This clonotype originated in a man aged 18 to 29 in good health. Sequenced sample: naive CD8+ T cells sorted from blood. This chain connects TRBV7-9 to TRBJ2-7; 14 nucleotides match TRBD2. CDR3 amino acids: CASSSGTSGSYEQYF. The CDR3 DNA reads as TGTGCCAGCAGCTCCGGGACTAGCGGGAGCTACGAGCAGTACTTC. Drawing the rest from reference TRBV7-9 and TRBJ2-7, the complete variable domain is DTGVSQNPRHKITKRGQNVTFRCDPISEHNRLYWYRQTLGQGPEFLTYFQNEAQLEKSRLLSDRFSAERPKGSFSTLEIQRTEQGDSAMYLCASSSGTSGSYEQYFGPGTRLTVT.